This TCR beta chain was found in a study of blood T cell repertoires in COVID-19. The CDR3 length is 14 residues. The V gene's germline CDR1 is SEHNR and CDR2 FQNEAQ (reference sequence). Trimming cost V 7 bases and J 3 bases, with 15 bases left between them. Libraries were prepared by immunoSEQ multiplex PCR; TCRdb keeps only in-frame clonotypes and omits some of them. The repertoire holds 50,000 or so clones, with roughly four fifths as singletons. This TCR derives from a man aged 35-49 years with acute or convalescent COVID-19. J is TRBJ1-1 and V is TRBV7-9, with TRBD1 as a possible D gene (6 bases). The sample taken for sequencing was peripheral blood. For the CDR3, the DNA is TGTGCCAGCACCTCTATCCAGGGGTACACTGAAGCTTTCTTT. Translated: CASTSIQGYTEAFF.